This entry concerns a single T cell receptor beta chain. The antigen is undetermined. Combining a sample-barcoded 5' primer with a J-beta primer mix, a second PCR ran for roughly 6 to 11 cycles. TCRdb reanalysed the 5' RACE reads using MiXCR and keeps one entry per CDR3 protein. The repertoire includes some 560,000 distinct CDR3 sequences, about 25% of them detected once, and approximately 3.5% sits in the top ten. This sample is drawn from a study of blood T cells in healthy people across ages. Healthy Caucasians from Russia aged roughly 6 to 90 served as donors. Study findings and constraints: In older individuals, TCR beta diversity per million T cells was lower, falling roughly linearly with age. Unsorted PBMC material precluded a definitive naive versus antigen-experienced comparison.

The same specimen was also included in a second study, on T cells of mothers and their children. As that study records: In each mother, TCR beta CDR3 reads exceeded 8 million; in each child, they numbered around 3 million.

The sample taken for sequencing was blood. The sequence came from a boy aged 2 to 9 in good health.

The CDR3 sequence is CASSDYLRWTDTIYF. In DNA form, the CDR3 reads TGTGCCAGCAGCGACTATCTAAGGTGGACGGACACCATATATTTT. The chain combines TRBV7-8 with TRBJ1-3, with unresolved D. Germline assignment: CDR1 SGHVS and CDR2 FQNEAQ. V lost 5 bases and J lost 8, with 19 bases in between. This CDR3 has 15 residues.